Presented here are 6 T cell receptor beta chains from one specimen sequenced in a study of T cell changes during pregnancy in multiple sclerosis (dated by TCRdb to about 2019). Receptors were amplified or captured by the immunoSEQ multiplex PCR assay. TCRdb obtained this table from immuneACCESS and retained in-frame rearrangements with V and J assigned. These tables miss some clones; where compared with another copy, unresolved V genes account for less than half of the shortfall, and the remainder is unexplained. The sample table shows under 35,000 clones, and 85% to 95% are seen once. The top ten clones comprise more than 0.7% of the sample. The sequencing here drew on CD4+ T cells from peripheral blood mononuclear cells, taken in the first trimester of pregnancy. The source of these receptors is a female donor with multiple sclerosis, enrolled in a pregnancy study.

The J gene is TRBJ2-7, the V gene TRBV2; TRBD1 might be the D (6 bases). CDR3 size: 17 residues. CDR1 is SNHLY, CDR2 FYNNEI, per germline. Trimming took off 6 bases at V and 0 bases at J, with 21 bases between the two ends. CDR3 sequence: CASSVNTGHRSSYEQYF. Here the CDR3 DNA reads TGTGCCAGCAGCGTAAACACGGGACACCGAAGCTCCTACGAGCAGTACTTC.

The chain joins TRBV7-2 to TRBJ1-5; the match to TRBD1 covers 7 bases. The ends lost 5 bases at V and 2 bases at J; junction bases unmatched: 6. Germline CDR1 is SGHTA and CDR2 is FQGNSA. There are 15 residues in the CDR3. The CDR3 DNA is TGTGCCAGCAGCCCACAGGGGTTCGGCAATCAGCCCCAGCATTTT. This translates into CASSPQGFGNQPQHF.

Worth noting for this clone: In the same sample, other DNA sequences code for this CDR3. The chain has TRBV6-5 and TRBJ2-7; 10 bases are a match to TRBD1. In germline, CDR1 is MNHEY, CDR2 SVGAGI. The length of the CDR3 is 14 residues. J lost 6 bases, V lost 6 bases, and 8 bases had no gene match. The CDR3 sequence: CASSLTGGAPEQYF. Here the CDR3 DNA reads TGTGCCAGCAGCCTGACAGGGGGCGCGCCCGAGCAGTACTTC.

The rearrangement joins TRBV25-1 to TRBJ2-3; weak D call: TRBD1 (5 bases). The CDR3 is 15 residues long. The germline gives CDR1 MGHDK, CDR2 SYGVNS. V lost 2 bases and J lost 1, with 10 bases in between. The CDR3 here is CASSEEGRGTDTQYF. DNA for the CDR3: TGTGCCAGCAGTGAAGAAGGCAGGGGCACAGATACGCAGTATTTT.

CDR3 bases: TGCGCCAGCAGCGGTGGGGACAGGGACCAAGAGACCCAGTACTTC. It yields the protein CASSGGDRDQETQYF. This sequence joins TRBV5-1 and TRBJ2-5; 9 bases match TRBD1. This CDR3 is 15 amino acids long. Germline V gives CDR1 SGHRS, CDR2 YFSETQ. The V gene end was trimmed by 4 bases and the J gene end by 0 bases; junction bases not matched to a gene: 4.

This chain uses TRBV4-1 with TRBJ2-3, with 14 bases identical to TRBD2. V lost 2 bases and J lost 1; bases outside the gene matches: 11. The V gene's germline CDR1 is MGHRA and CDR2 YSYEKL. The CDR3 totals 20 residues. CDR3 nucleotide sequence: TGCGCCAGCAGCCAACGGACTAGCGGGGGGTCCCGGGGAGGCACAGATACGCAGTATTTT. Amino acids: CASSQRTSGGSRGGTDTQYF.